Reported below is one TCR beta chain. The antigen is unknown. The data were obtained in a study of cytomegalovirus exposure and HLA in healthy donors. Study-wide background: Unique TCRs from HLA-typed donors, 70 million to 85 million of them, were held in an early data release. General study findings and limits: When presence/absence was analysed, sequencing depth was taken to be roughly uniform across donors.

Each donor was nominally healthy when sampled (though unrecorded immune exposures were likely). PCR involved 60 Vbeta and 13 Jbeta primers. TCRdb keeps only in-frame clones here, not all; method: immunoSEQ multiplex PCR. The table lists 100,000 to 150,000 clones, roughly 76% of them singletons. This clonotype was sampled from a middle-aged man in good health and CMV-seropositive. Sequencing was carried out using PBMCs.

CDR3 DNA sequence: TGTGCCAGCGGGGGCCGGGCCCCCACAGATACGCAGTATTTT. It encodes CASGGRAPTDTQYF. V and J are TRBV6-5 and TRBJ2-3; D is possibly TRBD1 (6 bases). The germline V and J ends were trimmed by 8 bases and 2 bases, with 14 bases remaining between them. In germline, CDR1 is MNHEY, CDR2 SVGAGI. The length of the CDR3 is 14 residues.